This T cell receptor (beta chain) was documented in a study of T cells in Graves' hyperthyroidism and ophthalmopathy. Study results and caveats: Researchers found most expanded thyroid clonotypes above 0.001 in blood as well.

CDR1 and CDR2 from the germline V gene are SGHVS and FQNEAQ. The V gene lost 2 bases and the J gene lost 7 bases, with 15 bases spanning the gap. This CDR3 region has 14 residues. This clonotype was counted only a few times. The target antigen is unknown. The investigators amplified TCR beta CDR3 regions from RNA transcripts. HTBI primers were the set used in a first-round RT-PCR of the TCR CDR3. From the multiplex PCR reads, TCRdb called clonotypes with MiXCR, one entry per CDR3 protein. The sample has 450,000 to 600,000 distinct CDR3 sequences; 14% are singletons. Stability of Graves' hyperthyroidism was defined as absent ophthalmopathy progression within 18 months.

The clonotype originates from a woman aged 40 to 50 with Graves' hyperthyroidism. The sequenced sample was blood. This rearrangement joins TRBV7-8 to TRBJ2-7, with a tentative D call TRBD1 (5 bases). The chain's CDR3 is CASSLTQGSREQYF. The CDR3 bases are TGTGCCAGCAGCTTAACGCAGGGTTCGAGGGAGCAGTACTTC.